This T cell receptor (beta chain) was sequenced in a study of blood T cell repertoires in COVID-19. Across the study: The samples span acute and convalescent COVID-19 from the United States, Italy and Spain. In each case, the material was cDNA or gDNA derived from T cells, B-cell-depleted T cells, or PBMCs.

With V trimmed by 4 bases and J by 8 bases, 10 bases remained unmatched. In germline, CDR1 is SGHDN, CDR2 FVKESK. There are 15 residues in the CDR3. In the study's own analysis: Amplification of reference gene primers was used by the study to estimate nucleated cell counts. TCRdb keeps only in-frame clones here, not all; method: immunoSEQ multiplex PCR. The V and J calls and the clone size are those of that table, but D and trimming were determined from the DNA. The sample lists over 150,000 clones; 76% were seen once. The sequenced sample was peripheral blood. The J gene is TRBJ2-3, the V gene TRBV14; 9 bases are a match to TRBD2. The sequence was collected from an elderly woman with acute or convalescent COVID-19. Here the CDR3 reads CASSLSQAGGITQYF. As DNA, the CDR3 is TGTGCCAGCAGCCTCTCTCAAGCGGGAGGAATTACGCAGTATTTT.